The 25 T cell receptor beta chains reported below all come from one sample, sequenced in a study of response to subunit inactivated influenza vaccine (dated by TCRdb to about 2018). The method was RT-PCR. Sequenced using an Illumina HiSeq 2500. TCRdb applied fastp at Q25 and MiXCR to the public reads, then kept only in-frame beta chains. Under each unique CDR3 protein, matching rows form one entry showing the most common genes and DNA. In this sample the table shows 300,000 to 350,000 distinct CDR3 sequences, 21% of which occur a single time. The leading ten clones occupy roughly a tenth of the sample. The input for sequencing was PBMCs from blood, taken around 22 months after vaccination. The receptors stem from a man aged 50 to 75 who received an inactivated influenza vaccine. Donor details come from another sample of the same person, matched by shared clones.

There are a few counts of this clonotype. CDR3 region: CASSREIVSYNEQFF. For the CDR3, the DNA is TGTGCCAGCAGTCGCGAAATAGTTTCCTACAATGAGCAGTTCTTC. The V call is TRBV7-3, the J call TRBJ2-1; D remains unclear. Between the trimmed V and J ends, which lost 6 bases and 1 base, there was a span of 13 bases. This CDR3 region has 15 residues. Per germline, CDR1 SGHTA and CDR2 FQGTGA.

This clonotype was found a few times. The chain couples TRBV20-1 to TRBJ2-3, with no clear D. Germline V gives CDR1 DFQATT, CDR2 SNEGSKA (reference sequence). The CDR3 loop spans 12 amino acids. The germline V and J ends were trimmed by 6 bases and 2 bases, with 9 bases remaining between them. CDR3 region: CSAPTATDTQYF. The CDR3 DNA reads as TGCAGTGCCCCTACGGCCACAGATACGCAGTATTTT.

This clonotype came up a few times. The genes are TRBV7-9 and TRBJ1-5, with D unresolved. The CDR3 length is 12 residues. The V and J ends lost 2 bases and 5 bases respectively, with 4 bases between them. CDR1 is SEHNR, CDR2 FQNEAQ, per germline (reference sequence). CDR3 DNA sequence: TGTGCCAGCAGCTTAAACGATCAGCCCCAGCATTTT. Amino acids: CASSLNDQPQHF. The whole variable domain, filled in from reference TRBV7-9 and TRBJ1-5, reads DTGVSQNPRHKITKRGQNVTFRCDPISEHNRLYWYRQTLGQGPEFLTYFQNEAQLEKSRLLSDRFSAERPKGSFSTLEIQRTEQGDSAMYLCASSLNDQPQHFGDGTRLSIL.

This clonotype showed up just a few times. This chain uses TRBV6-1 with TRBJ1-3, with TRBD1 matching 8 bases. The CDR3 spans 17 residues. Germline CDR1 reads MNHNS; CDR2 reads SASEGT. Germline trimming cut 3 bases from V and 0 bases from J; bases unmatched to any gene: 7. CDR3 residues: CASSDRTGISSGNTIYF. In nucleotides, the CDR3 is TGTGCCAGCAGTGACCGGACAGGGATTAGCTCTGGAAACACCATATATTTT.

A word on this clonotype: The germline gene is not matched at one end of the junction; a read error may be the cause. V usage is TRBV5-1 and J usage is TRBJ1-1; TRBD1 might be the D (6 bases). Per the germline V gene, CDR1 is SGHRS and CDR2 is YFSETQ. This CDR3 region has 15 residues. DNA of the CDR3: TGCGCCAGCAGCTTGGCGGCAGGGGTGAACGCTGAAGCTTTCTTT. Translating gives CASSLAAGVNAEAFF.

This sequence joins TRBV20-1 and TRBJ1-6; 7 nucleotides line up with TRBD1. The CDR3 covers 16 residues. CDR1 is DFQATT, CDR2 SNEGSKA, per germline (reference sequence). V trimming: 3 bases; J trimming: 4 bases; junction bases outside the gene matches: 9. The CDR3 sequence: CSAREDRDWYNSPLHF. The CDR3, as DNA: TGCAGTGCTAGGGAAGACAGGGATTGGTATAATTCACCCCTCCACTTT.

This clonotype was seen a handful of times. As DNA, the CDR3 is TGTGCCAGCAGTCCATTGGACGGAGGCTATGGCTACACCTTC. Its protein is CASSPLDGGYGYTF. This sequence joins TRBV28 and TRBJ1-2; D ambiguous. V dropped 5 bases and J dropped 4 bases, with 14 bases sitting between them. The CDR3 has 14 amino acids. CDR1 and CDR2 (germline): MDHEN, SYDVKM.

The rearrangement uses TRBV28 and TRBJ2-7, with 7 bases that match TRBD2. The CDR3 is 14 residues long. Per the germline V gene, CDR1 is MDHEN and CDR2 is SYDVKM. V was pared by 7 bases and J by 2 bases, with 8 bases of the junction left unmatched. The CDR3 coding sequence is TGTGCCAGCAAATTACCTAGCGGCACCTACGAGCAGTACTTC. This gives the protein CASKLPSGTYEQYF.

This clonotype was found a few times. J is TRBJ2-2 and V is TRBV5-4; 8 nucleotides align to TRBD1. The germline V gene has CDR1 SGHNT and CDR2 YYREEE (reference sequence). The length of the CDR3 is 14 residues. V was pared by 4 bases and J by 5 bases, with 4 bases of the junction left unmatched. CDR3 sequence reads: CASSPGGDTGELFF. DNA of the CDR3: TGTGCCAGCAGCCCAGGGGGCGATACCGGGGAGCTGTTTTTT.

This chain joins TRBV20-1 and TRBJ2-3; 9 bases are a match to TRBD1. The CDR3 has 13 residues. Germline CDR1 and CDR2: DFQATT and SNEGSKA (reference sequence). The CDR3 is CSSQGASTDTQYF. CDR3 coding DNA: TGCAGCTCACAGGGGGCTAGCACAGATACGCAGTATTTT.

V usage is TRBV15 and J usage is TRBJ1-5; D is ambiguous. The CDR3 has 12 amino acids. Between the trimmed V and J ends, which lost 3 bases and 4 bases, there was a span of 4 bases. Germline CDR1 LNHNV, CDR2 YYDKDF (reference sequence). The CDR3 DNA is TGTGCCACCAGCAGGCCAAATCAGCCCCAGCATTTT. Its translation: CATSRPNQPQHF. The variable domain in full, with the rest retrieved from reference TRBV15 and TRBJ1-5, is DAMVIQNPRYQVTQFGKPVTLSCSQTLNHNVMYWYQQKSSQAPKLLFHYYDKDFNNEADTPDNFQSRRPNTSFCFLDIRSPGLGDTAMYLCATSRPNQPQHFGDGTRLSIL.

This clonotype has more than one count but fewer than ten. The CDR3 DNA reads TGTGCCAGCAGCTCTAGGACAGGCCTTGAAGCTTTCTTT. The encoded protein is CASSSRTGLEAFF. The V call is TRBV7-2, the J call TRBJ1-1; 7 positions match TRBD1. Germline V gene sequence: CDR1 SGHTA, CDR2 FQGNSA. The CDR3 runs to 13 residues. J lost 7 bases, V lost 4 bases, and 6 bases had no gene match. Combining the CDR3 with reference TRBV7-2 and TRBJ1-1 gives the whole variable domain GAGVSQSPSNKVTEKGKDVELRCDPISGHTALYWYRQSLGQGLEFLIYFQGNSAPDKSGLPSDRFSAERTGGSVSTLTIQRTQQEDSAVYLCASSSRTGLEAFFGQGTRLTVV.

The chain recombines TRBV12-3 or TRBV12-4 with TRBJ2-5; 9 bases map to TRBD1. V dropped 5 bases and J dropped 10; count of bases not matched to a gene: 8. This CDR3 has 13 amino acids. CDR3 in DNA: TGTGCCAGCAGTACGACGACAGGGGGAGACCAGTACTTC. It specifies CASSTTTGGDQYF.

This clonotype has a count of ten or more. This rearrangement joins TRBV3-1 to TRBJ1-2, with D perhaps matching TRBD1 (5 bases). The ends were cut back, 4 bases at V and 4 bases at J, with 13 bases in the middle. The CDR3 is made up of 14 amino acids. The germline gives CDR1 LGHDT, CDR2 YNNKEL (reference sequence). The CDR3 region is CASSRSQGLYGYTF. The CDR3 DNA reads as TGTGCCAGCAGCCGAAGCCAGGGACTCTATGGCTACACCTTC.

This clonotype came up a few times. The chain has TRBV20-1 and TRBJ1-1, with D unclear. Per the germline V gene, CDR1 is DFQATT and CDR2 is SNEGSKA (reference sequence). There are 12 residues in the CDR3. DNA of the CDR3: TGCAGCGCCGTTCCGGGCCCCACTGAAGCTTTCTTT. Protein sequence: CSAVPGPTEAFF.

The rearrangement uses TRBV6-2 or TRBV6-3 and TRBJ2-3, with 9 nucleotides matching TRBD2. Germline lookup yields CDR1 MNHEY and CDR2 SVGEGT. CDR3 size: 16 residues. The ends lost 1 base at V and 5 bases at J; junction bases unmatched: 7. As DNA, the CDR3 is TGTGCCAGCAGTTACTTGGCGGGAGGGCCGAAAGATACGCAGTATTTT. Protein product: CASSYLAGGPKDTQYF.

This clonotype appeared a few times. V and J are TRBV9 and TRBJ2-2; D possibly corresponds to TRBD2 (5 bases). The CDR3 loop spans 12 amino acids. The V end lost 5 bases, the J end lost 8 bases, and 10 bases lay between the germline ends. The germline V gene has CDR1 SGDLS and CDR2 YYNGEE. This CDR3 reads CASRGSSGELFF. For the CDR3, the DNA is TGTGCCAGCAGAGGGAGTTCTGGGGAGCTGTTTTTT.

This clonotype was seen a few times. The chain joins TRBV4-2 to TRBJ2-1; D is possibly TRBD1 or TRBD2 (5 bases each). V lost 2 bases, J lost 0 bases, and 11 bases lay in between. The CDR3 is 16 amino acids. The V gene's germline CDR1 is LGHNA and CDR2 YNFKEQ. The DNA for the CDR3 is TGTGCCAGCAGCCAACAGGGACGGAGCTCCTACAATGAGCAGTTCTTC. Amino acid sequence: CASSQQGRSSYNEQFF.

CDR3 loop: CASEVKGAGAFF. Written as DNA, the CDR3 is TGTGCCAGTGAAGTTAAGGGGGCCGGGGCTTTCTTT. The J gene is TRBJ1-1, the V gene TRBV28, with 7 bases matching TRBD1. The CDR3 is 12 residues long. The junction had 12 bases not matched to a gene; V was cut back by 9 bases and J by 11 bases. Looked up from germline, CDR1 is MDHEN and CDR2 is SYDVKM.

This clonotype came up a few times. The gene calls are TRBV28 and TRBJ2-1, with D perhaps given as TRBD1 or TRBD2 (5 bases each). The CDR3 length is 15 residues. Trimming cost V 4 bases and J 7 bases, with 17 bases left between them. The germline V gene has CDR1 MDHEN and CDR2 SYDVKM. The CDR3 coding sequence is TGTGCCAGCAGTTCACCCGGGACGGGGCGAAATGAGCAGTTCTTC. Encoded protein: CASSSPGTGRNEQFF.

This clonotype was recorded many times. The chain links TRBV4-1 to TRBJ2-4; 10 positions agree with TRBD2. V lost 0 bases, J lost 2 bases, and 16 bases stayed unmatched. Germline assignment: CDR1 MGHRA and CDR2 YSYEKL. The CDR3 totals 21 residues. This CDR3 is CASSQDLLTSGASLSKNIQYF. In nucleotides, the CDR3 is TGCGCCAGCAGCCAAGACCTTCTTACTAGCGGGGCCTCCCTGTCCAAAAACATTCAGTACTTC.

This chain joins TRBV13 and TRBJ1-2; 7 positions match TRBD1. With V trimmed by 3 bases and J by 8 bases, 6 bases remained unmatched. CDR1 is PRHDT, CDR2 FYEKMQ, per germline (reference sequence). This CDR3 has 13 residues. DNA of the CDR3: TGTGCCAGCAGCTTTGGACAGGCGGAAGGCTACACCTTC. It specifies CASSFGQAEGYTF.

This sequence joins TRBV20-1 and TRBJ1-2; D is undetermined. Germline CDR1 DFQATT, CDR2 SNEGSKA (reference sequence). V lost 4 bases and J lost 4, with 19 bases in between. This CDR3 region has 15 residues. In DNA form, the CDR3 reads TGCAGTGCTAAAGCGTTGAGTCGGACGGCCTATGGCTACACCTTC. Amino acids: CSAKALSRTAYGYTF.

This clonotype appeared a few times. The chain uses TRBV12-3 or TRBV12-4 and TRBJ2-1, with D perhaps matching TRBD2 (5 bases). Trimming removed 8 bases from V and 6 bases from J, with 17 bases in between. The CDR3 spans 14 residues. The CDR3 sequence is CASRYSAGPNEQFF. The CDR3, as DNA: TGTGCCAGCCGCTACTCGGCGGGCCCCAATGAGCAGTTCTTC.

CDR3 bases: TGCGCCAGCAGCTACCAGGTCACCTCCTACGAGCAGTACTTC. It is translated as CASSYQVTSYEQYF. The chain carries TRBV4-3 and TRBJ2-7; D is undetermined. Between the trimmed V and J ends, which lost 5 bases and 0 bases, there was a span of 11 bases. There are 14 residues in the CDR3. The V gene's germline CDR1 is LGHNA and CDR2 YSLEER.